Listed here is a single TCR beta chain. This CDR3 is built from 14 residues. V was shortened by 5 bases and J by 6 bases, with 16 bases between the two germline ends. Germline V gene sequence: CDR1 MRHNA, CDR2 SNTAGT. The sequenced template was cDNA made from the entire isolated RNA. Some clones are missing from TCRdb's copy, which holds only in-frame ones; the method was immunoSEQ multiplex PCR. The sample has roughly 400,000 clones; 14% are singletons. The data were taken from a study of beta chain features in type 1 diabetes. The chain employs TRBV6-4 and TRBJ1-2; D remains ambiguous. The TCR originated in a man in his thirties or forties in good health. Sequenced sample: naive CD4+ T cells from blood. In DNA form, the CDR3 reads TGTGCCAGCAGTTCCGGGCCCCGGGCGGATGGCTACACCTTC. This encodes CASSSGPRADGYTF.